The clone carrying this T cell receptor (beta chain) has ten or more counts. The antigen remains undetermined. Unique molecular identifiers featured in how the TCRbeta library was prepared. TCRdb passed the PCR reads through MiXCR, listing each CDR3 protein once. Here the sample spans 280,000 or so distinct CDR3 sequences, 11% being singletons. This CDR3 has 15 amino acids. This entry belongs to a study of T-cell reconstitution after alpha-beta-depleted transplantation in children. Study results and limitations: Fresh T-cell production supplied most of the T-cell counts and diversity seen one year after transplant.

The V gene is TRBV21-1, the J gene TRBJ2-7; the listed D gene, TRBD1, was not tested against the DNA. TRBV21-1 is shown as a pseudogene. The material was peripheral blood, obtained 180 days after TCRalphabeta/CD19-depleted stem cell transplant. The TCR sequence derives from a male patient aged 2-15 years who had a stem cell transplant for chronic granulomatous disease, so the T cells may come from the graft donor. CDR3: CAAGDRGLFRYEQYF. In DNA form, the CDR3 reads TGTGCCGCGGGTGACAGGGGTCTTTTTCGGTACGAGCAGTACTTC.